This TCR beta chain came from a study of cytomegalovirus exposure and HLA in healthy donors. Worth noting for this clone: The antigen is not known.

Whole-study results and caveats: Presence/absence analyses assumed roughly uniform sequencing depth across donors. Cytomegalovirus status, reportedly, was diagnosed with high specificity and sensitivity by the classifier. Available immune exposure information covered CMV serostatus only. The study designated over 150 TCR beta chains cytomegalovirus-associated.

The PCR contained 60 Vbeta and 13 Jbeta primers. Profiling relied on immunoSEQ multiplex PCR, and the TCRdb table lists in-frame clones only, not all of them. The sample comprises 180,000 or so clones, around four fifths of which are singletons, and more than 3.5% rests with the top ten. This sequence was found in a woman aged 55-69 years in good health and CMV-seropositive. The sequenced sample was PBMCs.

The CDR3 nucleotides read TGTGCCAGTCGACAGGGGGTATATCCTAACTATGGCTACACCTTC. It codes for CASRQGVYPNYGYTF. The chain recombines TRBV19 with TRBJ1-2, with 9 bases fitting TRBD1. J was trimmed by 0 bases and V by 8 bases; bases with no gene match: 7. The CDR3 contains 15 residues. Per the germline V gene, CDR1 is LNHDA and CDR2 is SQIVND (reference sequence).